This note documents a single T cell receptor beta chain sequence. Antigen: not known. This record comes from a study of cytomegalovirus exposure and HLA in healthy donors. Study-wide findings and caveats: One cluster of highly shared sequence variants probably arose as a sequencing artifact. In a later analysis, HLA-C alleles had the fewest associated TCRs, DRB1 alleles the most.

With 2 bases removed from V and 7 bases from J, the gap between germline ends came to 12 bases. From germline, CDR1 is MGHRA and CDR2 YSYEKL. This CDR3 spans 14 amino acids. PCR used 60 Vbeta primers and 13 Jbeta primers. Clones were read by immunoSEQ multiplex PCR, and TCRdb kept only the in-frame ones, dropping some. The sample has about 250,000 clones; under 80% are singletons. Sequencing was performed on PBMCs. The V and J genes are TRBV4-1 and TRBJ1-5, with D possibly matching TRBD1 (6 bases). This receptor was obtained from a female donor in good health and CMV-seronegative. CDR3 nucleotide sequence: TGCGCCAGCAGCCAACAGGGGCGACTACAGCCCCAGCATTTT. Translating gives CASSQQGRLQPQHF.